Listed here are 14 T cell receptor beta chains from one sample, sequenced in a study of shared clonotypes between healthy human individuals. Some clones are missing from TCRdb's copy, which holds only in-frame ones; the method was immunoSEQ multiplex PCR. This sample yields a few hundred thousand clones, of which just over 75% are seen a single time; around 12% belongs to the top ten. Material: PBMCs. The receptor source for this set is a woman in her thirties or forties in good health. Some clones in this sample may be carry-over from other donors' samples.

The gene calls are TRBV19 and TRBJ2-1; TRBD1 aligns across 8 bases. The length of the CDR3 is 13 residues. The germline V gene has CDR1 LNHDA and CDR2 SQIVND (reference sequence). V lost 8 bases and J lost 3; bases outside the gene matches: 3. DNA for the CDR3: TGTGCCAGTTCGACAGGGGTCTACAATGAGCAGTTCTTC. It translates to CASSTGVYNEQFF.

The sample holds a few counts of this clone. The DNA of the CDR3 is TGTGCCAGCAGACAAGAGACCCAGTACTTC. Residues: CASRQETQYF. The genes are TRBV25-1 and TRBJ2-5; D gene unclear. Germline V gene data show CDR1 as MGHDK and CDR2 as SYGVNS. Trimming pared 6 bases from V and 2 bases from J, leaving 1 base between. The CDR3 runs 10 residues.

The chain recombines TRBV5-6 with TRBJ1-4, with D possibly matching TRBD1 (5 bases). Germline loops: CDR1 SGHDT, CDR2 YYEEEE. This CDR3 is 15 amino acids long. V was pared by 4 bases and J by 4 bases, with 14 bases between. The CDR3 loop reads CASSLIGAYNEKLFF. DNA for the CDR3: TGTGCCAGCAGCCTGATTGGGGCTTATAATGAAAAACTGTTTTTT.

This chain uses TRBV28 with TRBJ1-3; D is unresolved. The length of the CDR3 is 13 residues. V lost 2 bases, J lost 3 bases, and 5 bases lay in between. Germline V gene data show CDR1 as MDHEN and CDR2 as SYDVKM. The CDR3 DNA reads TGTGCCAGCAGTTTAGCAGGTGGAAACACCATATATTTT. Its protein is CASSLAGGNTIYF.

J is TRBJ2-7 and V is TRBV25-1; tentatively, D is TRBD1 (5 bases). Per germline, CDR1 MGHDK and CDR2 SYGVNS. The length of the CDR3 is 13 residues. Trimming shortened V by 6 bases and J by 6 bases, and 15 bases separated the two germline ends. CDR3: CASSNPAGREQYF. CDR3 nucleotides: TGTGCCAGCAGCAATCCGGCAGGGCGCGAGCAGTACTTC.

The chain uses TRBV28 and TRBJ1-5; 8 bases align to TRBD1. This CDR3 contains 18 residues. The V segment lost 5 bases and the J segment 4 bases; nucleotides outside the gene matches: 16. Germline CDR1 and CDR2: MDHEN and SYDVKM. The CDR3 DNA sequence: TGTGCCAGCAGTCCCTCCAGATTTAGGACAGGGAGGAATCAGCCCCAGCATTTT. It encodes CASSPSRFRTGRNQPQHF.

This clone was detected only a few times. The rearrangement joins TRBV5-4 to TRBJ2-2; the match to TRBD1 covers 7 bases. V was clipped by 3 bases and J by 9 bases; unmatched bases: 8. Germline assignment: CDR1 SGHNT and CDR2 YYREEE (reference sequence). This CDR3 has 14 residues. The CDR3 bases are TGTGCCAGCAGCTCGGGACAACAGGGGAGGGAGCTGTTTTTT. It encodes CASSSGQQGRELFF. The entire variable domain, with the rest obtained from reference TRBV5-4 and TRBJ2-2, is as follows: ETGVTQSPTHLIKTRGQQVTLRCSSQSGHNTVSWYQQALGQGPQFIFQYYREEENGRGNFPPRFSGLQFPNYSSELNVNALELDDSALYLCASSSGQQGRELFFGEGSRLTVL.

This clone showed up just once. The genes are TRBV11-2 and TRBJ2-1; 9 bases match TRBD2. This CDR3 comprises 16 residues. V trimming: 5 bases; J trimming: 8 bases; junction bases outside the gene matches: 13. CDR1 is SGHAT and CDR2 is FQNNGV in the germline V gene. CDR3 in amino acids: CASSGAGGRATDEQFF. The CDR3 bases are TGTGCCAGCAGCGGGGCTGGCGGGAGGGCCACGGATGAGCAGTTCTTC.

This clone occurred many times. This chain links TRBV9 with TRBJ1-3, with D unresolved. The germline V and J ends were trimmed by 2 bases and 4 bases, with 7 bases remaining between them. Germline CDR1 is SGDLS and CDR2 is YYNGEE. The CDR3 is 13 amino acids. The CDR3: CASSVDMGNTIYF. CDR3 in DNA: TGTGCCAGCAGCGTCGACATGGGAAACACCATATATTTT.

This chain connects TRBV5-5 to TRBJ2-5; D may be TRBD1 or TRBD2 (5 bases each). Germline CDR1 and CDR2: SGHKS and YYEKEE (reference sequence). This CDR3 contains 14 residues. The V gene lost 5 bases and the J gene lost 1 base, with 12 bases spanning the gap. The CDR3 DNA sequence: TGTGCCAGCAGGGCCGTGGGGACCCAAGAGACCCAGTACTTC. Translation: CASRAVGTQETQYF.

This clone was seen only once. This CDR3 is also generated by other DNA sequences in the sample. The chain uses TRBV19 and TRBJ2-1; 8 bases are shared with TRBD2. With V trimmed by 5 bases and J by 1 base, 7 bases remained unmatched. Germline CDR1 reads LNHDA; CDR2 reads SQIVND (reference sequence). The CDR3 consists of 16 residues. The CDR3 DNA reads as TGTGCCAGTAGTTTATTAGCGGGAAGGTCCTACAATGAGCAGTTCTTC. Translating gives CASSLLAGRSYNEQFF.

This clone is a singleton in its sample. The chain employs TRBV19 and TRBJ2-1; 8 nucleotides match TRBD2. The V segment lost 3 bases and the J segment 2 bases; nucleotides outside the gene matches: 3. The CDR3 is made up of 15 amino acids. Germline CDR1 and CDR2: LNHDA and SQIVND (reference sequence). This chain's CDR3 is CASSMYGRAYNEQFF. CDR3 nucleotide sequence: TGTGCCAGTAGTATGTACGGGAGGGCCTACAATGAGCAGTTCTTC.

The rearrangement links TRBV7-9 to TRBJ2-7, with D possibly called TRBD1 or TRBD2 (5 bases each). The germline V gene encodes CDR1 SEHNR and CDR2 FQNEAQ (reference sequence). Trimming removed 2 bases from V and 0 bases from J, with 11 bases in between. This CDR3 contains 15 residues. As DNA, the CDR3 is TGTGCCAGCAGCTTAAATAGGGACCTCTCCTACGAGCAGTACTTC. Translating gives CASSLNRDLSYEQYF.

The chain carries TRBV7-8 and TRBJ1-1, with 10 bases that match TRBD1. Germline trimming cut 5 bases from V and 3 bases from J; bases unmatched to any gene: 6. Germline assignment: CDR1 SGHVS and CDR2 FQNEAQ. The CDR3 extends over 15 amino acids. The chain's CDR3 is CASSNRDRGDTEAFF. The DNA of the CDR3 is TGTGCCAGCAGCAACCGGGACAGGGGAGACACTGAAGCTTTCTTT.